Below, one T cell receptor (beta chain) is given with its context. Its antigen remains unknown. A read error may account for a junction end that differs from germline. The data are from a study of tumor and adjacent non-tumor tissue in lung cancer. On the study more broadly: Patients were aged about 31 to 85, fewer than twelve men and about five women, stage I to III. Around 4 million productive TCRbeta reads were obtained per sample on average. Study-wide results and limits: Compared with tumor, normal lung showed significantly lower TCR diversity.

Germline CDR1 is MNHNS and CDR2 is SASEGT. The CDR3 is 18 residues long. A modified ARM-PCR protocol with three rounds of nested PCR amplified TCRbeta. TCRdb reprocessed the multiplex PCR reads via MiXCR and lists one record per CDR3 protein. The profile shows about 140,000 distinct CDR3 sequences, 66% of them singletons. This sample's RNA came from whole unsorted tissue. Donors were chemotherapy-naive, newly diagnosed lung cancer surgical patients in China, August–November 2014. Sample: lung tumor tissue. The chain employs TRBV6-1 and TRBJ2-6; a weak D match, TRBD1 (8 bases). The source of this sequence is a man in his fifties or sixties with small cell lung cancer. The CDR3, as DNA: TGTGTCAGCAGCTTTCCGGGACAGGCGCTGAGCGGGACCAACGTCCTGACTTTC. It specifies CVSSFPGQALSGTNVLTF.